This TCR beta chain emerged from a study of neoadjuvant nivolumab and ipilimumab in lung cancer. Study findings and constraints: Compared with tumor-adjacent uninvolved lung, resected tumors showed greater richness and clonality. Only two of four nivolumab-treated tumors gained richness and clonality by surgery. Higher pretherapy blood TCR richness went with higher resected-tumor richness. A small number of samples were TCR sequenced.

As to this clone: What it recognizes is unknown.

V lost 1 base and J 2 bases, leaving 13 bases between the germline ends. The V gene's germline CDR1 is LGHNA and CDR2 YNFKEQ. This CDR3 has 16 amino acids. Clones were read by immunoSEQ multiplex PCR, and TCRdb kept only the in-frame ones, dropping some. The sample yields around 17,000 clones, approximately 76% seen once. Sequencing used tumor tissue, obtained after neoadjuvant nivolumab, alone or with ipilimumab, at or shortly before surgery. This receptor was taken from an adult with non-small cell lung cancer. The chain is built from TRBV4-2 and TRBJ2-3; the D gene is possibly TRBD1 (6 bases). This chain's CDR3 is CASSQGITGSTDTQYF. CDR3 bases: TGTGCCAGCAGCCAAGGGATAACAGGGTCCACAGATACGCAGTATTTT.